This T cell receptor beta chain emerged from a study of T cell repertoires in cytomegalovirus infection (dated by TCRdb to between 2018 and 2021). For the study in its entirety: Donor HLA type was relevant to the analysis, as public TCR beta signatures indicated carriage of CMV infection together with the matching HLA type.

The germline V gene encodes CDR1 SGHNT and CDR2 YYREEE (reference sequence). Between the V and J ends, shortened by 0 bases and 1 base respectively, the junction contains 6 bases. From the cysteine through the phenylalanine, the CDR3 covers 14 amino acids. The sequence is cut down to CDR3 DNA, 42 bases in frame from base 1. What the research found in general, with its limitations: Carriers of CMV infection plus the relevant HLA type were discriminated by the cumulative frequency of public TCR beta family members in the study cohort and in an independent approximately 360-donor cohort. The ex vivo response was dominated by HLA-C-restricted CMV-specific TCR beta clonotypes, which also provided the single most frequent clonotype in two of eight donors.

This clonotype has ten or more counts. The antigen this receptor binds is unknown. No base quality information exists; no much larger clone differs at one position. These reads were obtained on an Illumina HiSeq 1500. TCRdb handled the public reads itself, with Q25 trimming in fastp and clone calling in MiXCR, and kept productive beta chains. Duplicate CDR3 protein sequences are folded into a single record with the most common DNA and genes. In all, the sample holds 200,000 to 300,000 distinct CDR3 sequences, and around 8.7% of those were seen once. Roughly 16% of the sample comes from the top ten. This sequence originates from a human donor in good health (CMV status not recorded). Some clones in this sample may be carry-over from other donors' samples. Recombination joined TRBV5-4 with TRBJ2-3, with the D gene call left open. Sequenced: PBMCs. The CDR3 protein is CASSLGARTDTQYF. The sequenced DNA is TGTGCCAGCAGCTTGGGGGCCCGCACAGATACGCAGTATTTT.